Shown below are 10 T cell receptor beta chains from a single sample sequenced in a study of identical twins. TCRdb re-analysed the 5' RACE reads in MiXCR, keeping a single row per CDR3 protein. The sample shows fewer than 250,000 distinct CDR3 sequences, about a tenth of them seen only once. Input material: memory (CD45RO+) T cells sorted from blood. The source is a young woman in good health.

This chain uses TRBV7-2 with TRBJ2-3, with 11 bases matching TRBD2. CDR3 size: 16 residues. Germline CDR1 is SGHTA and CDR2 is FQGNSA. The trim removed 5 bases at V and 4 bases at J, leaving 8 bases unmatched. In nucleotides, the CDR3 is TGTGCCAGCAGCCGTGTAGCGGGAGGGGGGGCAGATACGCAGTATTTT. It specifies CASSRVAGGGADTQYF. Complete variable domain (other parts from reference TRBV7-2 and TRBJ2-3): GAGVSQSPSNKVTEKGKDVELRCDPISGHTALYWYRQSLGQGLEFLIYFQGNSAPDKSGLPSDRFSAERTGGSVSTLTIQRTQQEDSAVYLCASSRVAGGGADTQYFGPGTRLTVL.

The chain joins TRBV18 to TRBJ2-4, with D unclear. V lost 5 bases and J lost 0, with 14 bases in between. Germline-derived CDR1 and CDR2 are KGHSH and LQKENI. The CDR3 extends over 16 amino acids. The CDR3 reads CASSSGQNLAKNIQYF. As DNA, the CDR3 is TGTGCCAGCTCATCTGGCCAGAATCTAGCCAAAAACATTCAGTACTTC. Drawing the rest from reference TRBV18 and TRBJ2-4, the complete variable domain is NAGVMQNPRHLVRRRGQEARLRCSPMKGHSHVYWYRQLPEEGLKFMVYLQKENIIDESGMPKERFSAEFPKEGPSILRIQQVVRGDSAAYFCASSSGQNLAKNIQYFGAGTRLSVL.

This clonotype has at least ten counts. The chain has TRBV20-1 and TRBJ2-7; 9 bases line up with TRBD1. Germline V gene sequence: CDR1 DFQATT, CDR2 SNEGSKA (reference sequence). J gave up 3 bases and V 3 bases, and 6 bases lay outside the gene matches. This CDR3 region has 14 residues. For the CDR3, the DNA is TGCAGTGCTAGGGAGGGACAGGGAAACTACGAGCAGTACTTC. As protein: CSAREGQGNYEQYF.

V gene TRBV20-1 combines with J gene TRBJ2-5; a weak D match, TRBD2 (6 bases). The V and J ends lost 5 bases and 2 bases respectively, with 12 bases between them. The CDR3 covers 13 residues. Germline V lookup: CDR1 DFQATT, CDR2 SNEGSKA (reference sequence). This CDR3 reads CSAYRDSQETQYF. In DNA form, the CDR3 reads TGCAGTGCTTACCGGGACTCGCAAGAGACCCAGTACTTC.

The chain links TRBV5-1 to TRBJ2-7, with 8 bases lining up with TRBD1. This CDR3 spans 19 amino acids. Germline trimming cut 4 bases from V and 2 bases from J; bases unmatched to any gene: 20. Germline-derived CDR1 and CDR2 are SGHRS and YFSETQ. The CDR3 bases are TGCGCCAGCAGCCCCGGACAGGGCAGAAGTTGGACTTCTACCTACGAGCAGTACTTC. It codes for CASSPGQGRSWTSTYEQYF.

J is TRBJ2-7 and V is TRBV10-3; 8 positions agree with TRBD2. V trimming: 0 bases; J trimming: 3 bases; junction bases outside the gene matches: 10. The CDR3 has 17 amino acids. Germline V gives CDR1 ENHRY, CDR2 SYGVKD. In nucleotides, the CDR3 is TGTGCCATCAGTGAGTCGAGTGGGACTAGGAGGAGCTACGAGCAGTACTTC. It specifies CAISESSGTRRSYEQYF.

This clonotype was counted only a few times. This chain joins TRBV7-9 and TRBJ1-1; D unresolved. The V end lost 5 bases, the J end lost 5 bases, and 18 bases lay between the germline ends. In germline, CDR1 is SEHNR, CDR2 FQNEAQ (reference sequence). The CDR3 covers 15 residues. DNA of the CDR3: TGTGCCAGCAGCCCTAGACTACTCGTAGGGACTGAAGCTTTCTTT. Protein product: CASSPRLLVGTEAFF.

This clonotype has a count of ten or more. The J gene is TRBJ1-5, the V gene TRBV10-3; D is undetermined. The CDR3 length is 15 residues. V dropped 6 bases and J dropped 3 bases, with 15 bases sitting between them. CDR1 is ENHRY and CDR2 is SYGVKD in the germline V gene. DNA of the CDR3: TGTGCCATCAGCCTTTCGGGCAGCCCCAATCAGCCCCAGCATTTT. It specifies CAISLSGSPNQPQHF.

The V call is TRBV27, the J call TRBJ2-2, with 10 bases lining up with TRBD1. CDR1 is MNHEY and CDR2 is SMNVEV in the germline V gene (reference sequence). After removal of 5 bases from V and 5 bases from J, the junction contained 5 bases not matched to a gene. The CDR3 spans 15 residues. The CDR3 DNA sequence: TGTGCCAGCAGTCTCGGGACAGGGGTGACCGGGGAGCTGTTTTTT. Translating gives CASSLGTGVTGELFF.

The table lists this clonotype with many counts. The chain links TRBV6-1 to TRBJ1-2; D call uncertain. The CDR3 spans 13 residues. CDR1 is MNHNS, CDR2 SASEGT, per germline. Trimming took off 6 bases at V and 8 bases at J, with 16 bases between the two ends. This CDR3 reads CASSLGSEEGYTF. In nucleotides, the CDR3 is TGTGCCAGCAGCCTCGGGTCCGAAGAAGGCTACACCTTC.